Reported below is one TCR beta chain. The data derive from a study of CD8 T cells in Susac syndrome. The sequenced target, TCR beta, came from blood CD8+ and CD4+ T cells. Included as multiple sclerosis controls were treatment-naive patients who had stable or active relapsing-remitting disease. The CD8+ and CD4+ T cells were isolated magnetically using a negative isolation approach, whereas the TEMRA cells were enriched by FACS. Reverse transcription of about 0.45 to 1 ug RNA was carried out with random hexamers. The TCR beta CDR3 was amplified by immunoSEQ multiplex PCR across 54 Vbeta, 13 Jbeta. One entry per CDR3 protein, called by TCRdb with MiXCR from the immunoSEQ multiplex PCR reads. The table shows 330,000 or so distinct CDR3 sequences, with roughly 90% occurring only once. The sequenced sample was CD8+ T cells from PBMCs. This receptor was identified in a human donor with multiple sclerosis.

Here the CDR3 DNA reads TGTGCCAGCAGCCTTTTGGGACAGGGGGTTCCCGAGCAGTACTTC. Protein product: CASSLLGQGVPEQYF. The chain joins TRBV14 to TRBJ2-7, with 11 bases lining up with TRBD1. Germline lookup yields CDR1 SGHDN and CDR2 FVKESK. There are 15 residues in the CDR3. J lost 6 bases, V lost 4 bases, and 8 bases had no gene match.